Listed below are T cell receptor beta chains from one sample, sequenced in a study of shared clonotypes between healthy human individuals. TCRdb's table, derived via immunoSEQ multiplex PCR, lists solely in-frame clones and lacks some. In the table there are roughly 890,000 clones, 92% of which are singletons. The material sequenced was naive CD8+ T cells sorted from blood. These receptors all stem from a man younger than 40 in good health. Both conserved end residues are part of each CDR3. The order of the fields is D gene, V gene, J gene, clone size, CDR3 DNA, CDR3 protein. The D gene is left open where the match is weak. Expanded clones are given a class, and other clones once, few, many or no size at all.

.	TRBV12-2	TRBJ1-2	.	TGTGCAAGTCGCCCCCGCCGCCTGACAGTATATGGCTACACCTTC	CASRPRRLTVYGYTF
.	TRBV2	TRBJ2-4	.	TGTGCCAGCAGAGCGGTAGAAAACATTCAGTACTTC	CASRAVENIQYF
.	TRBV27	TRBJ1-1	.	TGTGCCAGCAGTTTGGAGGTCGGGGACACTGAAGCTTTCTTT	CASSLEVGDTEAFF
.	TRBV7-9	TRBJ1-5	.	TGTGCCAGCAGCTTAGAGGTCGGTCAGCCCCAGCATTTT	CASSLEVGQPQHF
.	TRBV7-9	TRBJ2-1	.	TGTGCCAGCAGCTTCCTTCGATTGGCGGGGCCCGAGGGTAAGCAGTTCTTC	CASSFLRLAGPEGKQFF
.	TRBV27	TRBJ1-1	few	TGTGCCAGCAGTTTGCAGGGCCAGGGAGCTTTCTTT	CASSLQGQGAFF
TRBD2	TRBV12-5	TRBJ2-1	.	TGTGCTAGTGGTTCGACTCAACTAGCGGGAGGGCCCAACTACAATGAGCAGTTCTTC	CASGSTQLAGGPNYNEQFF
TRBD1	TRBV28	TRBJ2-7	.	TGTGCCAGCAGCACAGGGGGCGCGGCCTACGAGCAGTACTTC	CASSTGGAAYEQYF
.	TRBV2	TRBJ1-5	few	TGTGCCAGCAGTGTGTTGGACAGCAATCAGCCCCAGCATTTT	CASSVLDSNQPQHF
TRBD1	TRBV6-6	TRBJ1-1	.	TGTGCCAGCAGTTACCCCCGGACAGGGGGCGGCACTGAAGCTTTCTTT	CASSYPRTGGGTEAFF
.	TRBV4-1	TRBJ2-7	.	TGCGCCAGCAGCCCCCATGGTCAGGACCAGCAGTACTTC	CASSPHGQDQQYF
.	TRBV29-1	TRBJ1-2	once	TGCAGCGTTGCGAACAGGAGCAAAGTCCACTATGGCTACACCTTC	CSVANRSKVHYGYTF
.	TRBV29-1	TRBJ2-2	few	TGCAGCGTTGGCGGACAGTCCGGGGAGCTGTTTTTT	CSVGGQSGELFF
.	TRBV7-6	TRBJ1-4	.	TGTGCCAGCAGTCGGATAAATGAAAAACTGTTTTTT	CASSRINEKLFF
.	TRBV5-6	TRBJ2-5	.	TGTGCCAGCAGCTTGGGGGCGGGGGAGACCCAGTACTTC	CASSLGAGETQYF
TRBD1	TRBV14	TRBJ1-2	.	TGTGCCAGCAGCCAAGATCTATGGGCAGGGGGTAACTATGGCTACACCTTC	CASSQDLWAGGNYGYTF
TRBD1	TRBV5-1	TRBJ1-1	.	TGCGCCAGCAGCGGGCGGGACAGCATGAACACTGAAGCTTTCTTT	CASSGRDSMNTEAFF
.	TRBV29-1	TRBJ2-2	.	TGCAGCGTTGAGGTGGGGACCGGGGAGCTGTTTTTT	CSVEVGTGELFF
.	TRBV7-8	TRBJ2-5	.	TGTGCCAGCAGCTTAGCGCGGGTCGGAGAGACCCAGTACTTC	CASSLARVGETQYF
TRBD1	TRBV7-6	TRBJ2-7	.	TGTGCCAGCAGCTCGAGAATCGGGACAGTCTCCTACGAGCAGTACTTC	CASSSRIGTVSYEQYF
.	TRBV6-4	TRBJ2-3	.	TGTGCCAGCAGTGACCCGGGGACGTTAGATACGCAGTATTTT	CASSDPGTLDTQYF
.	TRBV2	TRBJ1-1	.	TGTGCCAGCACTTTTCCCCCCCCAGGGATGGCCACTGAAGCTTTCTTT	CASTFPPPGMATEAFF
.	TRBV28	TRBJ1-1	.	TGTGCCAGCAGTTTAGGGGGGGGCACTGAAGCTTTCTTT	CASSLGGGTEAFF
TRBD2	TRBV27	TRBJ2-1	.	TGTGCCAGCAGTTTCCCGGGAGGGCCTTCCCGTGAGCAGTTCTTC	CASSFPGGPSREQFF
.	TRBV27	TRBJ2-3	.	TGTGCCAGCAGTTTAACGGACGGTGTGGGAAATACGCAGTATTTT	CASSLTDGVGNTQYF
.	TRBV4-3	TRBJ2-7	.	TGCGCCAGCAGCCAAGATCTAAGCGGTACGGGAGAGCAGTACTTC	CASSQDLSGTGEQYF
TRBD1	TRBV6-1	TRBJ1-5	once	TGTGCCAGCAGTGGGGACAGAGATCAGCCCCAGCATTTT	CASSGDRDQPQHF
.	TRBV28	TRBJ1-1	.	TGTGCCAGCAGTCGCTTACTGAACACTGAAGCTTTCTTT	CASSRLLNTEAFF